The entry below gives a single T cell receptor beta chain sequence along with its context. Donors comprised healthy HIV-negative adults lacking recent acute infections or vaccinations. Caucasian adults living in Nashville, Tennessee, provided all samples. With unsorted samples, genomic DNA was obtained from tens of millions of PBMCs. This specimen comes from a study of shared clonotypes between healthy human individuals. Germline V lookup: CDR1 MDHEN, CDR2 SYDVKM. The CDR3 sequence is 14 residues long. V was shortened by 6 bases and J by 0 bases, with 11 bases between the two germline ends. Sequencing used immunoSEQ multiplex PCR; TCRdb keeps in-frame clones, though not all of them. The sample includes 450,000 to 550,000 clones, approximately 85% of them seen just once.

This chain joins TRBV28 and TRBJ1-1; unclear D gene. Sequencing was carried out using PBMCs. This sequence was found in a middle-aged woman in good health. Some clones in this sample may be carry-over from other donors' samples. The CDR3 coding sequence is TGTGCCAGCAGAACATACAGTATGAACACTGAAGCTTTCTTT. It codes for CASRTYSMNTEAFF. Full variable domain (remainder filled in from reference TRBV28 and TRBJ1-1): DVKVTQSSRYLVKRTGEKVFLECVQDMDHENMFWYRQDPGLGLRLIYFSYDVKMKEKGDIPEGYSVSREKKERFSLILESASTNQTSMYLCASRTYSMNTEAFFGQGTRLTVV.